The 3 T cell receptor beta chains below all came from one sample that was sequenced in a study of T cell responses to AZD1222 COVID-19 vaccine. The assay was immunoSEQ multiplex PCR, and TCRdb's table has in-frame clones only and misses some. Counted here are about 69,000 clones, 83% occurring once; the ten biggest clones make up around a quarter. Sequencing was performed on peripheral blood, taken 28 days after the second AZD1222 dose. The receptors come from an adult who received the AZD1222 COVID-19 vaccine.

This clone occurred a few times. The gene calls are TRBV10-3 and TRBJ1-1, with unresolved D. Deletions cut 4 bases from V and 3 bases from J, with 9 bases between. The CDR3 has 13 residues. CDR1 and CDR2 (germline): ENHRY, SYGVKD. CDR3 sequence: CAISAAGYTEAFF. CDR3 sequence (DNA): TGTGCCATCAGTGCCGCGGGGTACACTGAAGCTTTCTTT.

This clone was recorded a few times. CDR3 DNA sequence: TGTGCCAGCAGTGAGGGTGTGGACCCGCTCGAAAAACTGTTTTTT. It specifies CASSEGVDPLEKLFF. The rearrangement joins TRBV2 to TRBJ1-4; D uncertain. Germline CDR1 reads SNHLY; CDR2 reads FYNNEI. The germline V and J ends were trimmed by 3 bases and 8 bases, with 16 bases remaining between them. This CDR3 region has 15 residues.

The chain joins TRBV4-2 to TRBJ1-4; D not resolved. The V and J ends lost 4 bases and 1 base respectively, with 13 bases between them. The CDR3 sequence is 16 residues long. CDR1 and CDR2 (germline): LGHNA, YNFKEQ. The CDR3 loop is CASSLGGSGTNEKLFF. DNA for the CDR3: TGTGCCAGCAGCCTCGGTGGGAGCGGAACTAATGAAAAACTGTTTTTT.